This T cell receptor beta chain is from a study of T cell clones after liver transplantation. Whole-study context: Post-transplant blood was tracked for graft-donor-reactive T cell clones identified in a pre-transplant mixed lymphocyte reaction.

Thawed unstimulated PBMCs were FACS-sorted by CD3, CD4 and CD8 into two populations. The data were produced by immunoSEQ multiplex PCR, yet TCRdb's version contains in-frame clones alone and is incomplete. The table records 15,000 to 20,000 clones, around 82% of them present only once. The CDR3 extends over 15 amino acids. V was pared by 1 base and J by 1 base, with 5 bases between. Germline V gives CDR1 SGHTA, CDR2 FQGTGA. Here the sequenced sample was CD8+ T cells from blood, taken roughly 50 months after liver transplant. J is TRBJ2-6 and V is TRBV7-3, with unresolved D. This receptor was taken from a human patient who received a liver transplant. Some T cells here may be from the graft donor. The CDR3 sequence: CASSLMASGANVLTF. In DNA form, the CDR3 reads TGTGCCAGCAGCTTAATGGCATCTGGGGCCAACGTCCTGACTTTC. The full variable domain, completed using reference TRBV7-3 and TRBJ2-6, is GAGVSQTPSNKVTEKGKYVELRCDPISGHTALYWYRQSLGQGPEFLIYFQGTGAADDSGLPNDRFFAVRPEGSVSTLKIQRTERGDSAVYLCASSLMASGANVLTFGAGSRLTVL.